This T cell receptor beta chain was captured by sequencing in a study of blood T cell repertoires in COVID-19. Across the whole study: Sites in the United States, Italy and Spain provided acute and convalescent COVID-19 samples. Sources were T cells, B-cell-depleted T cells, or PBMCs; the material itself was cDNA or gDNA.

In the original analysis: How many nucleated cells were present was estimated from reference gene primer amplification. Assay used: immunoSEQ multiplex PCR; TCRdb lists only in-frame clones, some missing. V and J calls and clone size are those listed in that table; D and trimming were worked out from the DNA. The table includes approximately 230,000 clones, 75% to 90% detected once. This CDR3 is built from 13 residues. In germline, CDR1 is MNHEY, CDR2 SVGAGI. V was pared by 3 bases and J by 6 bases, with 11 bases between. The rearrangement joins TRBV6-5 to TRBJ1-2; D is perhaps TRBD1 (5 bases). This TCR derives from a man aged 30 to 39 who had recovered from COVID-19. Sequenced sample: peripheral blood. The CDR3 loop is CASSYPGGDGYTF. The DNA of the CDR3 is TGTGCCAGCAGTTATCCCGGGGGGGATGGCTACACCTTC.